This T cell receptor beta chain was observed in a study of response to subunit inactivated influenza vaccine. Study results and caveats: The authors offered the suggestion that each seasonal influenza vaccination recruits few new T cells.

TCRdb passed the RT-PCR reads through MiXCR, listing each CDR3 protein once. The sample includes fewer than 700,000 distinct CDR3 sequences, approximately 13% of them seen just once. V was trimmed by 0 bases and J by 9 bases, leaving 7 bases between them. CDR1 and CDR2 from the germline V gene are SGDLS and YYNGEE. This CDR3 has 13 residues. This clonotype has a count of ten or more. Its cognate antigen is unknown. V usage is TRBV9 and J usage is TRBJ1-6, with D unclear. The sequence derives from a man between 45 and 60 years old who received an inactivated influenza vaccine. The specimen was PBMCs from blood, collected 45 days after vaccination. The DNA of the CDR3 is TGTGCCAGCAGCGTAGATCCGGGTTCACCCCTCCACTTT. Encoded protein: CASSVDPGSPLHF.